The 10 T cell receptor beta chains below all came from one sample that was sequenced in a study of T and B cells in COVID-19 patients. Each TRB amplification used about 220-500 ng of genomic DNA from blood. TRB rearrangements were amplified by multiplex PCR with BIOMED2 TRB-A/B primers. A single record per CDR3 protein comes from TCRdb applying MiXCR to the multiplex PCR reads. Here the sample spans some 3,500 distinct CDR3 sequences, roughly 27% being singletons. The sequenced material came from blood. The receptors originated from a human donor with active COVID-19. The donor label of this sample is uncertain.

CDR3 protein: CATSSIAGETQYF. CDR3 coding DNA: TGTGCCACCAGCAGCATAGCGGGAGAGACCCAGTACTTC. The V and J genes are TRBV15 and TRBJ2-5, with 7 bases lining up with TRBD2. Trimming at V came to 3 bases and at J to 4 bases, leaving 2 bases not matched to a gene. The CDR3 length is 13 residues. Germline assignment: CDR1 LNHNV and CDR2 YYDKDF (reference sequence).

This chain connects TRBV18 to TRBJ2-7; D not certain. The CDR3 is made up of 14 amino acids. Germline V gene lookup returns CDR1 KGHSH and CDR2 LQKENI. Trimming took 0 bases from V and 3 from J, leaving 9 bases between them. The DNA for the CDR3 is TGTGCCAGCTCACCACCGTCAGGCCGCTACGAGCAGTACTTC. It translates to CASSPPSGRYEQYF.

The gene calls are TRBV24-1 and TRBJ2-2, with 8 bases lining up with TRBD2. Germline lookup yields CDR1 KGHDR and CDR2 SFDVKD. The CDR3 spans 15 residues. V was pared by 2 bases and J by 6 bases, with 4 bases of the junction left unmatched. This CDR3 is CATSDSGGLAGELFF. The CDR3 DNA sequence: TGTGCCACCAGTGATTCGGGGGGGTTGGCCGGGGAGCTGTTTTTT.

This chain links TRBV27 with TRBJ1-1; no clear D gene. Trimming pared 1 base from V and 1 base from J, leaving 7 bases between. CDR1 and CDR2 from the germline V gene are MNHEY and SMNVEV (reference sequence). The CDR3 has 14 residues. CDR3 in amino acids: CASSLWPSNTEAFF. In nucleotides, the CDR3 is TGTGCCAGCAGTTTATGGCCGTCGAACACTGAAGCTTTCTTT.

By its share, this clonotype is large. The rearrangement links TRBV29-1 to TRBJ2-7; perhaps D is TRBD1 or TRBD2 (5 bases each). Germline-derived CDR1 and CDR2 are SQVTM and ANQGSEA. The CDR3 runs 12 residues. V was shortened by 4 bases and J by 6 bases, with 13 bases between the two germline ends. As DNA, the CDR3 is TGCAGCGTTGTCGGGGCTGGTATCGAGCAGTACTTC. As protein: CSVVGAGIEQYF.

This clonotype is categorized as medium-sized. This sequence joins TRBV27 and TRBJ2-2, with D perhaps TRBD1 (6 bases). Trimming pared 4 bases from V and 1 base from J, leaving 16 bases between. Germline CDR1 MNHEY, CDR2 SMNVEV (reference sequence). CDR3 length: 17 residues. For the CDR3, the DNA is TGTGCCAGCAGTTCCCTAGGGGCAGGGGAGAACACCGGGGAGCTGTTTTTT. This translates into CASSSLGAGENTGELFF.

Judged by abundance, this clonotype is medium-sized. This chain links TRBV5-5 with TRBJ2-3, with TRBD2 matching over 9 bases. CDR3 length equals 14 residues. V dropped 4 bases and J dropped 6; count of bases not matched to a gene: 6. Looked up from germline, CDR1 is SGHKS and CDR2 is YYEKEE (reference sequence). The CDR3 is CASSLLAGSDTQYF. The CDR3 DNA reads as TGTGCCAGCAGCCTGCTAGCGGGGAGTGATACGCAGTATTTT.

On this clonotype itself: An end of the junction differs from the germline gene, which may be a read error. The CDR3 reads CASSLAVAGGDHEQFF. The CDR3 DNA reads as TGTGCCAGCAGCTTGGCCGTTGCGGGGGGTGATCATGAGCAGTTCTTC. V and J are TRBV5-1 and TRBJ2-5, with 8 bases fitting TRBD2. The end of the DNA is better explained by TRBJ2-1, so the J call may be wrong. Per germline, CDR1 SGHRS and CDR2 YFSETQ. The CDR3 consists of 16 residues.

CDR3 region: CASRRQGVPGELFF. In DNA form, the CDR3 reads TGTGCCAGCAGAAGACAGGGGGTACCCGGGGAGCTGTTTTTT. The chain joins TRBV12-3 or TRBV12-4 to TRBJ2-2; 9 positions match TRBD1. Losses at the gene ends were 6 bases for V and 6 bases for J; bases not matched to a gene: 5. The CDR3 covers 14 residues.

The chain couples TRBV15 to TRBJ2-3; 14 bases match TRBD2. The CDR3 consists of 16 residues. V lost 3 bases, J lost 4 bases, and 3 bases stayed unmatched. Germline lookup yields CDR1 LNHNV and CDR2 YYDKDF (reference sequence). DNA for the CDR3: TGTGCCACCAGCAGGAGACTAGCGGGGGGGGCAGATACGCAGTATTTT. Translation gives CATSRRLAGGADTQYF.